This T cell receptor beta chain was profiled in a study of CD8+ T cells in alopecia areata. Study as a whole: The drug, oral tofacitinib, was given to treated patients at 5 to 10 mg twice daily.

As regards this clone: Antigen: not known. The same CDR3 also results from other DNA sequences found in this sample.

Study-level points and caveats: Normal skin contains resident alphabeta T cells, and these are also sequenced in scalp samples. An increase in clonality over normal scalp was evident in lesional scalp, especially alopecia totalis/universalis. In patients, TCRs were shared less clearly than in mice, and HLA may possibly be involved.

Sequencing relied on a cDNA template that was reverse transcribed from extracted RNA. Sequencing was performed with immunoSEQ multiplex PCR; in TCRdb, only in-frame clones are kept and a portion is missing. The table lists 150,000 to 190,000 clones, approximately 53% of them singletons, with 19% in the top ten. The origin of this receptor is a human donor with alopecia areata. Sequenced material: CD8+ T cells sorted from blood, taken at week 0.

The CDR3 loop is CSAPQGDGYTF. CDR3 nucleotides: TGCAGTGCCCCACAGGGTGACGGCTACACCTTC. This sequence joins TRBV20-1 and TRBJ1-2; a possible D gene is TRBD1 (6 bases). This CDR3 contains 11 residues. V was cut by 6 bases and J by 8 bases, with 13 bases left in between. Per the germline V gene, CDR1 is DFQATT and CDR2 is SNEGSKA (reference sequence).